One and the same sample provided the 28 T cell receptor beta chains below, sequenced in a study of OX40 agonist ivuxolimab in advanced cancers. Sequenced by immunoSEQ multiplex PCR; TCRdb stores in-frame clones only, minus some. The sample carries 80,000 to 100,000 clones, more than 85% recorded once. Sequencing was performed on CD4+ or CD8+ T cells sorted from blood, taken in a trial of the OX40 agonist ivuxolimab. The source of these receptors is an adult with an advanced solid tumor such as melanoma, head and neck, liver or kidney cancer.

On this clone itself: Other DNA sequences in the same sample also yield this CDR3. The V and J genes are TRBV7-9 and TRBJ1-6; D gene uncertain. This CDR3 has 13 amino acids. Germline V lookup: CDR1 SEHNR, CDR2 FQNEAQ (reference sequence). The V end was cut by 5 bases, the J end by 8 bases, with 10 bases between. In DNA, the CDR3 is TGTGCCAGCAGCCTGCAAGGAGATTCACCCCTCCACTTT. Amino acids: CASSLQGDSPLHF.

This clone has a single count. The chain recombines TRBV21-1 with TRBJ1-2. TRBV21-1 is given as a pseudogene. The CDR3 sequence is 13 residues long. Written as DNA, the CDR3 is TGTGCCAGCAGCAAACCCCTGATCTATGGCTACACCTTC. Its protein product is CASSKPLIYGYTF.

The CDR3 is CAARRDAGANVLTF. The CDR3 bases are TGTGCCGCGCGAAGGGACGCTGGGGCCAACGTCCTGACTTTC. This chain uses TRBV10-3 with TRBJ2-6; D is tentatively TRBD1 or TRBD2 (5 bases each). V gave up 11 bases and J gave up 2 bases, with 13 bases separating them. CDR3 length equals 14 residues. Per the germline V gene, CDR1 is ENHRY and CDR2 is SYGVKD.

CDR3 DNA: TGCAGTGCTACTTACAGGGGTGGCTACACCTTC. Residues: CSATYRGGYTF. The chain is built from TRBV20-1 and TRBJ1-2, with 7 positions matching TRBD1. This CDR3 has 11 residues. V shed 4 bases, J shed 7 bases, and the junction held 3 bases outside the gene matches. Per germline, CDR1 DFQATT and CDR2 SNEGSKA (reference sequence).

The rearrangement joins TRBV6-5 to TRBJ1-1; a weak D match, TRBD1 (5 bases). The CDR3 is 13 amino acids. Germline values: CDR1 MNHEY, CDR2 SVGAGI. Trimming shortened V by 2 bases and J by 3 bases, and 7 bases separated the two germline ends. CDR3 loop: CASSYLRDTEAFF. The CDR3 coding sequence is TGTGCCAGCAGTTACCTCAGGGACACTGAAGCTTTCTTT.

The V call is TRBV30, the J call TRBJ2-4, with D perhaps being TRBD1 or TRBD2 (5 bases each). Per germline, CDR1 GTSNPN and CDR2 SVGIG (reference sequence). Trimming took 2 bases from V and 7 from J, leaving 12 bases between them. The CDR3 is made up of 13 amino acids. The CDR3 region is CAWSPGTPNIQYF. The CDR3 DNA reads as TGTGCCTGGAGTCCCGGGACGCCGAACATTCAGTACTTC.

The chain recombines TRBV30 with TRBJ1-4, with D tentatively TRBD1 (5 bases). V was clipped by 1 base and J by 10 bases, with 10 bases between them. The CDR3 is 12 amino acids. The germline V gene has CDR1 GTSNPN and CDR2 SVGIG (reference sequence). For the CDR3, the DNA is TGTGCCTGGAGTGATGCGGGGCGAAAACTGTTTTTT. The encoded protein is CAWSDAGRKLFF. The variable domain in full, completed from reference TRBV30 and TRBJ1-4, reads SQTIHQWPATLVQPVGSPLSLECTVEGTSNPNLYWYRQAAGRGLQLLFYSVGIGQISSEVPQNLSASRPQDRQFILSSKKLLLSDSGFYLCAWSDAGRKLFFGSGTQLSVL.

The chain recombines TRBV11-2 with TRBJ2-5, with 9 bases that match TRBD2. The germline V gene has CDR1 SGHAT and CDR2 FQNNGV. This CDR3 comprises 15 residues. J gave up 5 bases and V 5 bases, and 9 bases lay outside the gene matches. The CDR3 coding sequence is TGTGCCAGCAGCGGGAATAGCGGGAGTATGGAGACCCAGTACTTC. Its translation: CASSGNSGSMETQYF.

This clone was found a few times. The genes are TRBV6-5 and TRBJ1-5; D is unclear. Germline V gene sequence: CDR1 MNHEY, CDR2 SVGAGI. V lost 2 bases to trimming and J lost 0 bases, with 8 bases between them. The CDR3 runs to 15 residues. The CDR3 loop reads CASSYDGNSNQPQHF. CDR3 coding DNA: TGTGCCAGCAGTTACGACGGTAATAGCAATCAGCCCCAGCATTTT.

The chain couples TRBV28 to TRBJ2-1, with a weak D call TRBD2 (5 bases). Germline V gene data show CDR1 as MDHEN and CDR2 as SYDVKM. CDR3 length equals 15 residues. V was shortened by 7 bases and J by 7 bases, with 20 bases between the two germline ends. CDR3 residues: CASIGLNGYENEQFF. CDR3 bases: TGTGCCAGCATTGGACTTAACGGCTATGAGAATGAGCAGTTCTTC. Filled out from reference TRBV28 and TRBJ2-1, the complete variable domain reads DVKVTQSSRYLVKRTGEKVFLECVQDMDHENMFWYRQDPGLGLRLIYFSYDVKMKEKGDIPEGYSVSREKKERFSLILESASTNQTSMYLCASIGLNGYENEQFFGPGTRLTVL.

V gene TRBV19 combines with J gene TRBJ2-1; 8 bases align to TRBD2. CDR1 LNHDA and CDR2 SQIVND come from the germline V gene (reference sequence). J gave up 5 bases and V 5 bases, and 5 bases lay outside the gene matches. The CDR3 is 14 residues long. The CDR3 loop reads CASSPGGSNNEQFF. The CDR3 DNA is TGTGCCAGTAGTCCGGGGGGGTCGAACAATGAGCAGTTCTTC. Full variable domain (rest looked up from reference TRBV19 and TRBJ2-1): DGGITQSPKYLFRKEGQNVTLSCEQNLNHDAMYWYRQDPGQGLRLIYYSQIVNDFQKGDIAEGYSVSREKKESFPLTVTSAQKNPTAFYLCASSPGGSNNEQFFGPGTRLTVL.

This clone was counted a few times. The J gene is TRBJ1-1, the V gene TRBV6-6; D unclear. This CDR3 is built from 14 residues. Germline V gives CDR1 MNHNY, CDR2 SVGAGI (reference sequence). Trimming removed 7 bases from V and 2 bases from J, with 14 bases in between. CDR3 in DNA: TGTGCCAGCATAAAAGGCCAACTTAACACTGAAGCTTTCTTT. Translating gives CASIKGQLNTEAFF.

CDR3 nucleotides: TGTGCCAGCAAGTACACAGATACGCAGTATTTT. Translation gives CASKYTDTQYF. The rearrangement uses TRBV6-1 and TRBJ2-3; D is unresolved. The CDR3 spans 11 residues. The germline gives CDR1 MNHNS, CDR2 SASEGT. Trimming took off 7 bases at V and 2 bases at J, with 4 bases between the two ends.

This sequence joins TRBV19 and TRBJ1-5; D remains unclear. CDR1 and CDR2 from the germline V gene are LNHDA and SQIVND (reference sequence). The CDR3 is 15 residues long. Trimming cost V 6 bases and J 4 bases, with 16 bases left between them. The CDR3 loop reads CASRPFGRENQPQHF. DNA for the CDR3: TGTGCCAGTAGGCCTTTCGGACGGGAAAATCAGCCCCAGCATTTT.

This clone was recorded only once. This chain connects TRBV4-1 to TRBJ2-3, with 8 bases identical to TRBD1. CDR1 MGHRA and CDR2 YSYEKL come from the germline V gene. The trim removed 2 bases at V and 2 bases at J, leaving 6 bases unmatched. This CDR3 region has 16 residues. Here the CDR3 reads CASSQRTGLITDTQYF. Written as DNA, the CDR3 is TGCGCCAGCAGCCAAAGGACAGGGCTAATCACAGATACGCAGTATTTT.

The gene calls are TRBV6-5 and TRBJ1-1; 8 bases fit TRBD1. Germline CDR1 MNHEY, CDR2 SVGAGI. This CDR3 contains 13 residues. Trimming at V came to 6 bases and at J to 5 bases, leaving 5 bases not matched to a gene. The CDR3 region has the DNA TGTGCCAGCAGAGGGACAGGTTTTACTGAAGCTTTCTTT. The encoded protein is CASRGTGFTEAFF.

The CDR3 region is CASSSPGTSGKGPSYNEQFF. CDR3 bases: TGTGCCAGCAGCTCACCCGGGACTAGCGGGAAAGGCCCCTCCTACAATGAGCAGTTCTTC. V gene TRBV7-3 combines with J gene TRBJ2-1; 13 bases match TRBD2. V gave up 4 bases and J gave up 0 bases; unmatched junction bases: 12. Germline V gene lookup returns CDR1 SGHTA and CDR2 FQGTGA. The CDR3 length is 20 residues.

Concerning this clone itself: Other DNA sequences in this sample translate to the same CDR3. This CDR3 is CAWSVGVSGNTIYF. CDR3 in DNA: TGTGCCTGGAGTGTAGGAGTCTCTGGAAACACCATATATTTT. The chain employs TRBV30 and TRBJ1-3; D not resolved. Trimming left V 0 bases short and J 0 bases short, with 6 bases between. Germline V gives CDR1 GTSNPN, CDR2 SVGIG (reference sequence). This CDR3 is 14 amino acids long.

This clone has just one count. The J gene is TRBJ2-6, the V gene TRBV4-3, with D unclear. Trimming removed 2 bases from V and 3 bases from J, with 2 bases in between. CDR1 is LGHNA, CDR2 YSLEER, per germline. The CDR3 is made up of 13 amino acids. The CDR3 DNA reads as TGCGCCAGCAGCCAATATGGGGCCAACGTCCTGACTTTC. Translated: CASSQYGANVLTF.

The chain combines TRBV6-1 with TRBJ1-5, with D perhaps TRBD1 (6 bases). Germline CDR1 and CDR2: MNHNS and SASEGT. The CDR3 is made up of 14 amino acids. V was clipped by 6 bases and J by 3 bases, with 12 bases between them. The CDR3 sequence is CASRMTGTNQPQHF. The DNA for the CDR3 is TGTGCCAGCAGGATGACAGGAACCAATCAGCCCCAGCATTTT.

The chain employs TRBV28 and TRBJ1-1, with 11 bases matching TRBD1. The CDR3 is made up of 16 amino acids. CDR1 is MDHEN, CDR2 SYDVKM, per germline. V gave up 5 bases and J gave up 4 bases; unmatched junction bases: 9. CDR3 sequence reads: CASSPSGQGGGTEAFF. The CDR3 DNA reads as TGTGCCAGCAGTCCCTCGGGACAGGGGGGCGGCACTGAAGCTTTCTTT.

V is TRBV19 and J is TRBJ1-6; possibly TRBD1 for D (5 bases). CDR3 length: 14 residues. Germline V gives CDR1 LNHDA, CDR2 SQIVND (reference sequence). Trimming shortened V by 10 bases and J by 8 bases, and 18 bases separated the two germline ends. CDR3 DNA sequence: TGTGCCACCCATCCTCGGGGGACGGATTCACCCCTCCACTTT. Translating gives CATHPRGTDSPLHF.

J is TRBJ2-4 and V is TRBV19; TRBD1 matches at 12 bases. The CDR3 consists of 16 residues. Germline-derived CDR1 and CDR2 are LNHDA and SQIVND (reference sequence). V shed 7 bases and J 1 base; nucleotides not matched to a gene: 5. DNA of the CDR3: TGTGCCAGTACCCCGGGACAGGGGGCGGCCAAAAACATTCAGTACTTC. As protein: CASTPGQGAAKNIQYF. The full variable domain, in which reference TRBV19 and TRBJ2-4 provide the parts outside the CDR3, is DGGITQSPKYLFRKEGQNVTLSCEQNLNHDAMYWYRQDPGQGLRLIYYSQIVNDFQKGDIAEGYSVSREKKESFPLTVTSAQKNPTAFYLCASTPGQGAAKNIQYFGAGTRLSVL.

The chain couples TRBV10-3 to TRBJ1-5, with TRBD1 as a possible D gene (5 bases). The CDR3 consists of 14 residues. Germline V gene data show CDR1 as ENHRY and CDR2 as SYGVKD. Trimming took off 3 bases at V and 4 bases at J, with 10 bases between the two ends. CDR3 nucleotides: TGTGCCATCAGTGAAGGGGCAGAAAATCAGCCCCAGCATTTT. Amino acid sequence: CAISEGAENQPQHF.

The V gene is TRBV20-1, the J gene TRBJ1-5; possibly TRBD1 for D (6 bases). CDR3 length: 10 residues. CDR1 DFQATT and CDR2 SNEGSKA come from the germline V gene (reference sequence). Between the trimmed V and J ends, which lost 5 bases and 11 bases, there was a span of 10 bases. The DNA for the CDR3 is TGCAGTGCTCTACAGGGAACCCAGCATTTT. As protein: CSALQGTQHF.

The chain is built from TRBV29-1 and TRBJ2-1; D call uncertain. Germline V gene sequence: CDR1 SQVTM, CDR2 ANQGSEA. The CDR3 extends over 13 amino acids. V lost 3 bases and J 10 bases, leaving 16 bases between the germline ends. The CDR3 bases are TGCAGCGTTGAGTTGGACCTCGATTCAGAGCAGTTCTTC. Residues: CSVELDLDSEQFF.

This chain connects TRBV28 to TRBJ1-2; 7 bases agree with TRBD1. Germline-derived CDR1 and CDR2 are MDHEN and SYDVKM. This CDR3 is built from 15 residues. V lost 4 bases, J lost 3 bases, and 8 bases stayed unmatched. The CDR3 spells CASSSNDRDYYGYTF. The CDR3 coding sequence is TGTGCCAGCAGTTCCAATGACAGGGATTACTATGGCTACACCTTC.

The rearrangement links TRBV7-9 to TRBJ1-2; 8 positions match TRBD1. Germline CDR1 SEHNR, CDR2 FQNEAQ (reference sequence). The CDR3 is made up of 16 amino acids. The junction had 12 bases not matched to a gene; V was cut back by 1 base and J by 8 bases. CDR3 DNA: TGTGCCAGCAGCTTAGGGACAGGGACAATTTTCCGGGGCTACACCTTC. It translates to CASSLGTGTIFRGYTF.